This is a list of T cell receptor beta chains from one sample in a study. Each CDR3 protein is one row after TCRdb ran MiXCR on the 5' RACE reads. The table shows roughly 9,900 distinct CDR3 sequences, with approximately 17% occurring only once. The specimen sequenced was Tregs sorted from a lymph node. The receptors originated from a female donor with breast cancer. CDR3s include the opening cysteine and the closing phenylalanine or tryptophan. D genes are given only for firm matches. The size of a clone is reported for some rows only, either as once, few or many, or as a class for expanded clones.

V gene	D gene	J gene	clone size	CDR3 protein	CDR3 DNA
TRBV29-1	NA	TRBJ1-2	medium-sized	CSVVVGYGYTF	TGCAGCGTTGTTGTGGGGTATGGCTACACCTTC
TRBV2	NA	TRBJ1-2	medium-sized	CASTGSPQGRYTF	TGTGCCAGCACGGGGTCCCCCCAGGGGCGCTACACCTTC
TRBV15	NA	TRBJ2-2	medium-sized	CATSRGAGVNTGELFF	TGTGCCACCAGCAGAGGGGCAGGGGTGAACACCGGGGAGCTGTTTTTT
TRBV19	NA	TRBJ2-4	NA	CASSRGLLGNIQYF	TGTGCCAGTAGTCGGGGGCTTCTTGGAAACATTCAGTACTTC
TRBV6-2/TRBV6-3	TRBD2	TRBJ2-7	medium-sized	CATGLAGTYEQYF	TGTGCCACCGGACTAGCGGGCACCTACGAGCAGTACTTC
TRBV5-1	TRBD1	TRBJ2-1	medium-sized	CASCHRDSTYNEQFF	TGCGCCAGCTGCCACCGGGACAGTACCTACAATGAGCAGTTCTTC
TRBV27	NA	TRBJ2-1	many	CASSFRRETYNEQFF	TGTGCCAGCAGTTTCAGGCGTGAAACCTACAATGAGCAGTTCTTC
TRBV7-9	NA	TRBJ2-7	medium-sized	CASSFSRGRVEQYF	TGTGCCAGCAGCTTCAGTAGGGGTCGGGTCGAGCAGTACTTC
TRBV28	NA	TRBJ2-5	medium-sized	CASRAGRKTQYF	TGTGCCAGCAGGGCAGGGAGAAAGACCCAGTACTTC
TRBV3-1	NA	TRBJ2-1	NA	CASSRSHQRAHEQFF	TGTGCCAGCAGCCGAAGCCACCAGCGGGCCCATGAGCAGTTCTTC
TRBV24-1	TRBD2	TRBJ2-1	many	CATSDPGLAGGLTYNEQFF	TGTGCCACCAGTGACCCCGGACTAGCGGGAGGGCTGACCTACAATGAGCAGTTCTTC
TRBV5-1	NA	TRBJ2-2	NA	CASSLVQGITGELFF	TGCGCCAGCAGCTTGGTGCAGGGGATCACCGGGGAGCTGTTTTTT
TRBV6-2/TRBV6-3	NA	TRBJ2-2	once	CASRIRGVNTGELSF	TGTGCCAGCAGGATCAGGGGCGTTAACACCGGGGAGCTGTCCTTT
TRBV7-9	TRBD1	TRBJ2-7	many	CASSSRTGLFLYEQYF	TGTGCCAGCAGCTCACGGACAGGGTTGTTTCTCTACGAGCAGTACTTC
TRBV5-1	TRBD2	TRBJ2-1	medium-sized	CASSGGLAHEQFF	TGCGCCAGCAGCGGGGGACTAGCGCATGAGCAGTTCTTC
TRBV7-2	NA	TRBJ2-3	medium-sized	CASLASRGTDTQYF	TGTGCCAGCCTGGCCAGTCGCGGCACAGATACGCAGTATTTT
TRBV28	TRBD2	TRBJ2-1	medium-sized	CASQRDSRNEQFF	TGTGCCAGCCAGCGGGACTCGAGAAATGAGCAGTTCTTC
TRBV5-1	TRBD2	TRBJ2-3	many	CASSPQLAGASRDTQYF	TGCGCCAGCAGCCCCCAACTAGCGGGGGCGTCACGAGATACGCAGTATTTT
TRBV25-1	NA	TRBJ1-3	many	CASSEGPLSGNTIYF	TGTGCCAGCAGTGAAGGACCTCTCTCTGGAAACACCATATATTTT
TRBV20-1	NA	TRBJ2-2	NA	CSAKDPNTGELFF	TGCAGTGCTAAAGATCCGAACACCGGGGAGCTGTTTTTT
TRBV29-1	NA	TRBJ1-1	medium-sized	CSVVTQMNTEAFF	TGCAGCGTTGTAACACAGATGAACACTGAAGCTTTCTTT
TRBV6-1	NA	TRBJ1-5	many	CASRSRGTTHQPQHF	TGTGCCAGCAGATCTAGGGGGACAACCCATCAGCCCCAGCATTTT
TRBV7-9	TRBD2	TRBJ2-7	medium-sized	CASSPDLAGVYEQYF	TGTGCCAGCAGTCCAGACCTAGCGGGAGTCTACGAGCAGTACTTC
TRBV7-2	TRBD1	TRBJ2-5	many	CASSLTGTGEETQYF	TGTGCCAGCAGCTTAACCGGGACAGGGGAAGAGACCCAGTACTTC
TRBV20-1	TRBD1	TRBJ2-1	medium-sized	CSARARDRGGNEQFF	TGCAGTGCTAGAGCCCGGGACAGGGGAGGGAATGAGCAGTTCTTC
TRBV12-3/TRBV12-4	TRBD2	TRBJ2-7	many	CASSIAGEQYF	TGTGCCAGCAGCATAGCGGGGGAGCAGTACTTC
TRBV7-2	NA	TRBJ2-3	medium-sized	CASSFTYTQYF	TGTGCCAGCAGCTTCACATATACGCAGTATTTT
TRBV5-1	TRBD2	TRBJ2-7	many	CASSSRLAGDIIYEQYF	TGCGCCAGCAGCTCCCGACTAGCGGGAGATATAATCTACGAGCAGTACTTC
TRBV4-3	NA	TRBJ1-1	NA	CASSQDYGLNTEAFF	TGCGCCAGCAGCCAAGATTACGGTTTGAACACTGAAGCTTTCTTT
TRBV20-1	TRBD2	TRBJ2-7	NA	CSARGTSGKRGEQYF	TGCAGTGCTAGGGGGACTAGCGGGAAGCGGGGAGAGCAGTACTTC
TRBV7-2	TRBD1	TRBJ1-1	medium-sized	CASSRDSFNTEAFF	TGTGCCAGCAGCAGGGACAGTTTTAACACTGAAGCTTTCTTT
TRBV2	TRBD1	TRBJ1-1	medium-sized	CASSPRTGADTEAFF	TGTGCCAGCAGTCCTCGGACAGGGGCGGACACTGAAGCTTTCTTT
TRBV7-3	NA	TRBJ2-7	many	CASSLFRDYEQYF	TGTGCCAGCAGCTTATTCCGAGATTACGAGCAGTACTTC
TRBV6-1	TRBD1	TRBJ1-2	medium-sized	CASSGGGSKDYGYTF	TGTGCCAGCAGTGGAGGGGGCTCCAAGGACTATGGCTACACCTTC
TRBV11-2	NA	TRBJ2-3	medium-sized	CASSLGVPDTQYF	TGTGCCAGCAGCTTAGGAGTCCCCGATACGCAGTATTTT